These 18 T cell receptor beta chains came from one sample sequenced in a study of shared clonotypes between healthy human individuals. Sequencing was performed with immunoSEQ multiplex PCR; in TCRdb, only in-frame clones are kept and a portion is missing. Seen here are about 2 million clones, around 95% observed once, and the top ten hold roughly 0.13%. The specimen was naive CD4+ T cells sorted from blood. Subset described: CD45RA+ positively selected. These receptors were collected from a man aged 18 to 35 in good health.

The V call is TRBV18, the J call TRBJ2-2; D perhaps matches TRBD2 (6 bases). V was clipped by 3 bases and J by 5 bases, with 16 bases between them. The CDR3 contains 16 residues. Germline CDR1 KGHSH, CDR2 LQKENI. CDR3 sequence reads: CASSPYLSAGTGELFF. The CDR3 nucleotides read TGTGCCAGCTCACCGTATCTGAGCGCGGGGACCGGGGAGCTGTTTTTT. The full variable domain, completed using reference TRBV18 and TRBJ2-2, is NAGVMQNPRHLVRRRGQEARLRCSPMKGHSHVYWYRQLPEEGLKFMVYLQKENIIDESGMPKERFSAEFPKEGPSILRIQQVVRGDSAAYFCASSPYLSAGTGELFFGEGSRLTVL.

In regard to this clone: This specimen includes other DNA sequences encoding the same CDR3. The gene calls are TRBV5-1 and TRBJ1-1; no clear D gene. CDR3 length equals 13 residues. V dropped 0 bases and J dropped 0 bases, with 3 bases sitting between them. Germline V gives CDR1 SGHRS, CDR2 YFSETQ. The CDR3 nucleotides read TGCGCCAGCAGCTTGGGGATGAACACTGAAGCTTTCTTT. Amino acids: CASSLGMNTEAFF.

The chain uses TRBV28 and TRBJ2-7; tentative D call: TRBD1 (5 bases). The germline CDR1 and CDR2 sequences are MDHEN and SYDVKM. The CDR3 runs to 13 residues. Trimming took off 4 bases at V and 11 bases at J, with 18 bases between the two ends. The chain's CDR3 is CASSSDPPGIKYF. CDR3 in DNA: TGTGCCAGCAGTTCTGATCCCCCAGGGATTAAGTACTTC.

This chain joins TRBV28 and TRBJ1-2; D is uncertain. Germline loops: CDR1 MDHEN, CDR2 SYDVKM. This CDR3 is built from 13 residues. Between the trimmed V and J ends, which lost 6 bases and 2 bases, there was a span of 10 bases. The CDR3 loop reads CASRSTGNYGYTF. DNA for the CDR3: TGTGCCAGCAGGTCGACTGGGAACTATGGCTACACCTTC.

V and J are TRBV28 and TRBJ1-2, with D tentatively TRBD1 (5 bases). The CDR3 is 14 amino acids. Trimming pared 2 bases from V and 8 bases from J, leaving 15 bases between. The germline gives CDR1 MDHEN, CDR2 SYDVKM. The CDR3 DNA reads TGTGCCAGCAGTTTAGGCGGGACGATTGGGGGCTACACCTTC. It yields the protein CASSLGGTIGGYTF.

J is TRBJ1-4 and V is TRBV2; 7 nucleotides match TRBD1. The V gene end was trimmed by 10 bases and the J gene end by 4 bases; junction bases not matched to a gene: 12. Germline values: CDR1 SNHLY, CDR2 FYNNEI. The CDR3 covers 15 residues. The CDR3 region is CATRRGGQVNEKLFF. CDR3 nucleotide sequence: TGTGCCACACGGAGAGGAGGACAGGTTAATGAAAAACTGTTTTTT.

This CDR3 reads CASSYGTGPYEQYF. CDR3 DNA sequence: TGTGCCAGCAGCTACGGGACAGGTCCCTACGAGCAGTACTTC. The rearrangement uses TRBV11-1 and TRBJ2-7; 8 bases match TRBD1. Germline trimming cut 4 bases from V and 2 bases from J; bases unmatched to any gene: 4. The CDR3 spans 14 residues. CDR1 is SGHAT and CDR2 is FQDESV in the germline V gene (reference sequence).

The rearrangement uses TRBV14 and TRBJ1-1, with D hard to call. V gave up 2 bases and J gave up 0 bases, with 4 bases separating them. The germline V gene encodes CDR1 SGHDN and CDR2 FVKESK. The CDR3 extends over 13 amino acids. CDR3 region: CASSQRLNTEAFF. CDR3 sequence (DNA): TGTGCCAGCAGCCAACGTTTGAACACTGAAGCTTTCTTT.

The CDR3 region is CATRTFMKETQYF. The CDR3 nucleotides read TGTGCCACCCGGACATTTATGAAGGAGACCCAGTACTTC. The chain links TRBV27 to TRBJ2-5; perhaps TRBD1 as D (5 bases). Germline V gene lookup returns CDR1 MNHEY and CDR2 SMNVEV (reference sequence). V was pared by 10 bases and J by 5 bases, with 17 bases between. The CDR3 has 13 amino acids.

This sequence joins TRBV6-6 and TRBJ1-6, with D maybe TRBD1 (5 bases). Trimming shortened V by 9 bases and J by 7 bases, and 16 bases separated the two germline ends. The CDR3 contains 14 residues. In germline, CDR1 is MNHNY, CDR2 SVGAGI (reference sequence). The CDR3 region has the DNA TGTGCCAGTCACTTCATGGAGGGGAATTCACCCCTCCACTTT. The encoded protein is CASHFMEGNSPLHF.

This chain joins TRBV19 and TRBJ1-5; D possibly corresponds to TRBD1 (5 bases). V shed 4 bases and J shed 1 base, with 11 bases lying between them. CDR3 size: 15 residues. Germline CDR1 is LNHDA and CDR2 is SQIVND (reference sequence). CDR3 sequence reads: CASSTRQGSNQPQHF. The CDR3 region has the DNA TGTGCCAGTAGTACCCGGCAGGGCAGCAATCAGCCCCAGCATTTT.

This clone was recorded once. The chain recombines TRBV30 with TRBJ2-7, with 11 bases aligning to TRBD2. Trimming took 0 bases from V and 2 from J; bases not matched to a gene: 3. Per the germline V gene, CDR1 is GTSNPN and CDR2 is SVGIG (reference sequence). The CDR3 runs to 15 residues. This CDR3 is CAWSVRSGRAYEQYF. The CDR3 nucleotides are TGTGCCTGGAGTGTACGTAGCGGGAGGGCCTACGAGCAGTACTTC.

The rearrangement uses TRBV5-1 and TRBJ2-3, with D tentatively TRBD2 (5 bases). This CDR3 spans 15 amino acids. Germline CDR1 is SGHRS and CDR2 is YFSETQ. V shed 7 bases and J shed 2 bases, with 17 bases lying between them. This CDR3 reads CASGETTLSTDTQYF. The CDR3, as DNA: TGCGCCAGCGGGGAGACTACCCTCTCCACAGATACGCAGTATTTT.

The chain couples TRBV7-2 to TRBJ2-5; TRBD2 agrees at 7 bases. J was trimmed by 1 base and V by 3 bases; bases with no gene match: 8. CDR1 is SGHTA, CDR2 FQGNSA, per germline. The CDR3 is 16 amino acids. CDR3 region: CASSLIGTTFQETQYF. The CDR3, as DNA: TGTGCCAGCAGCTTGATCGGGACTACCTTCCAAGAGACCCAGTACTTC.

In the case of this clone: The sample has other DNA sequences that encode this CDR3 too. CDR3 loop: CASSLQGVQETQYF. CDR3 sequence (DNA): TGTGCCAGCAGCTTGCAGGGGGTCCAAGAGACCCAGTACTTC. The chain has TRBV5-4 and TRBJ2-5; 7 nucleotides agree with TRBD1. The CDR3 has 14 residues. Germline values: CDR1 SGHNT, CDR2 YYREEE (reference sequence). Germline trimming cut 1 base from V and 1 base from J; bases unmatched to any gene: 1.

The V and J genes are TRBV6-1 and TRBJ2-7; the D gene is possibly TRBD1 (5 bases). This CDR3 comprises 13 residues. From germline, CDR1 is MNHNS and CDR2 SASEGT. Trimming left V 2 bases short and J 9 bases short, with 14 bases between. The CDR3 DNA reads TGTGCCAGCAGTGAAAGGTTGCAGGGCCCGCAGTACTTC. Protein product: CASSERLQGPQYF.

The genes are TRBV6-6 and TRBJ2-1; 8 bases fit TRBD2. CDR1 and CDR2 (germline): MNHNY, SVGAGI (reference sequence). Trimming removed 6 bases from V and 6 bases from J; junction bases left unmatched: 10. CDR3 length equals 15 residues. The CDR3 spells CASSTGTSYSNEQFF. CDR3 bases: TGTGCCAGCAGCACCGGGACTAGTTATTCCAATGAGCAGTTCTTC.

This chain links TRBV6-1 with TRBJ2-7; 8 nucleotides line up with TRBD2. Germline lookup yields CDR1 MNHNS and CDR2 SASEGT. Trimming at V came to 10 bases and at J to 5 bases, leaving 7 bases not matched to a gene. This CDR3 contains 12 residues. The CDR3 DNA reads TGTGCCATAAGTCTAGCGGGCGACGAGCAGTACTTC. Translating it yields CAISLAGDEQYF.